This entry lists 28 T cell receptor beta chains sequenced from one sample in a study of shared clonotypes between healthy human individuals. The data were produced by immunoSEQ multiplex PCR, yet TCRdb's version contains in-frame clones alone and is incomplete. The sample has about 480,000 clones, 60% to 80% seen once. Sequencing used PBMCs. The receptors come from a woman aged 35 to 49 in good health. Some clones in this sample may be carry-over from other donors' samples.

This clone appeared once. The gene calls are TRBV4-1 and TRBJ2-7; 7 bases line up with TRBD2. The trim removed 1 base at V and 7 bases at J, leaving 7 bases unmatched. CDR1 and CDR2 (germline): MGHRA, YSYEKL. The CDR3 length is 14 residues. The CDR3 DNA is TGCGCCAGCAGCCAAGGGGCGGGAGTTAGAGAGCAGTACTTC. Translated, it gives CASSQGAGVREQYF.

V is TRBV19 and J is TRBJ2-5, with D unresolved. The CDR3 extends over 13 amino acids. V lost 7 bases and J 5 bases, leaving 14 bases between the germline ends. From germline, CDR1 is LNHDA and CDR2 SQIVND (reference sequence). The chain's CDR3 is CASTSGPRETQYF. CDR3 in DNA: TGTGCCAGTACCTCCGGGCCTAGGGAGACCCAGTACTTC.

The chain carries TRBV5-1 and TRBJ2-2; D ambiguous. V lost 5 bases and J 3 bases, leaving 11 bases between the germline ends. CDR3 length equals 14 residues. CDR1 and CDR2 from the germline V gene are SGHRS and YFSETQ. In nucleotides, the CDR3 is TGCGCCAGCAGTATGGGCCTGGACACCGGGGAGCTGTTTTTT. It encodes CASSMGLDTGELFF. Full variable domain (outside the CDR3, taken from reference TRBV5-1 and TRBJ2-2): KAGVTQTPRYLIKTRGQQVTLSCSPISGHRSVSWYQQTPGQGLQFLFEYFSETQRNKGNFPGRFSGRQFSNSRSEMNVSTLELGDSALYLCASSMGLDTGELFFGEGSRLTVL.

The gene calls are TRBV7-9 and TRBJ2-5, with TRBD1 identical over 7 bases. The germline V gene encodes CDR1 SEHNR and CDR2 FQNEAQ (reference sequence). The CDR3 runs 14 residues. V was pared by 6 bases and J by 5 bases, with 9 bases of the junction left unmatched. CDR3 region: CASRAGTVSETQYF. In DNA, the CDR3 is TGTGCCAGCAGGGCCGGGACAGTAAGTGAGACCCAGTACTTC.

This sequence joins TRBV6-5 and TRBJ1-1; D is perhaps TRBD1 (5 bases). This CDR3 has 13 residues. Between the trimmed V and J ends, which lost 5 bases and 3 bases, there was a span of 10 bases. Germline lookup yields CDR1 MNHEY and CDR2 SVGAGI. The CDR3 DNA reads TGTGCCAGCAGTAGGGAGGGGTACACTGAAGCTTTCTTT. Protein product: CASSREGYTEAFF.

This chain uses TRBV28 with TRBJ1-1; D is ambiguous. CDR3 length: 14 amino acids. The germline V gene has CDR1 MDHEN and CDR2 SYDVKM. The V gene lost 1 base and the J gene lost 8 bases, with 14 bases spanning the gap. The CDR3 loop is CASSLSTEFTEAFF. The CDR3 nucleotides read TGTGCCAGCAGTTTATCGACGGAGTTTACCGAAGCTTTCTTT.

The chain has TRBV6-1 and TRBJ2-7; D ambiguous. The V gene lost 7 bases and the J gene lost 2 bases, with 9 bases spanning the gap. The length of the CDR3 is 12 residues. CDR1 and CDR2 (germline): MNHNS, SASEGT. The CDR3 DNA reads as TGTGCCAGCACGTCATCAGCCTACGAGCAGTACTTC. Translation: CASTSSAYEQYF.

The V gene is TRBV9, the J gene TRBJ2-2, with a tentative D call TRBD2 (6 bases). This CDR3 is built from 16 residues. Germline V gives CDR1 SGDLS, CDR2 YYNGEE. V was cut by 4 bases and J by 3 bases, with 16 bases left in between. The CDR3: CASSPLAQAYTGELFF. DNA for the CDR3: TGTGCCAGCAGCCCCCTAGCGCAAGCCTACACCGGGGAGCTGTTTTTT. The entire variable domain, with the rest obtained from reference TRBV9 and TRBJ2-2, is as follows: DSGVTQTPKHLITATGQRVTLRCSPRSGDLSVYWYQQSLDQGLQFLIQYYNGEERAKGNILERFSAQQFPDLHSELNLSSLELGDSALYFCASSPLAQAYTGELFFGEGSRLTVL.

The V call is TRBV2, the J call TRBJ2-1; D is unclear. From germline, CDR1 is SNHLY and CDR2 FYNNEI. V lost 5 bases to trimming and J lost 8 bases, with 7 bases between them. The CDR3 has 11 residues. CDR3 residues: CASSSAYEQFF. The CDR3 bases are TGTGCCAGCAGTTCAGCGTATGAGCAGTTCTTC.

This clone was recorded a few times. V and J are TRBV7-2 and TRBJ2-3, with 11 positions matching TRBD2. The CDR3 loop spans 16 amino acids. The germline CDR1 and CDR2 sequences are SGHTA and FQGNSA. J lost 2 bases, V lost 6 bases, and 7 bases had no gene match. CDR3 in amino acids: CASRHSGRAHTDTQYF. The CDR3 DNA is TGTGCCAGCAGACATAGCGGGAGGGCCCACACAGATACGCAGTATTTT. Drawing the rest from reference TRBV7-2 and TRBJ2-3, the complete variable domain is GAGVSQSPSNKVTEKGKDVELRCDPISGHTALYWYRQSLGQGLEFLIYFQGNSAPDKSGLPSDRFSAERTGGSVSTLTIQRTQQEDSAVYLCASRHSGRAHTDTQYFGPGTRLTVL.

In the case of this clone: A junction end diverges from the germline sequence, so it may reflect a read error. The chain carries TRBV14 and TRBJ2-2; 8 nucleotides agree with TRBD2. Germline V gene lookup returns CDR1 SGHDN and CDR2 FVKESK. This CDR3 has 14 residues. CDR3 sequence (DNA): TGTGCCAGCGGGGGTAGCGGGATTCACCGGGGAGCTGTTTTT. Translation: CASGGSGIHRGAVF.

The J gene is TRBJ2-3, the V gene TRBV19; weak D call: TRBD1 (5 bases). Trimming left V 5 bases short and J 5 bases short, with 8 bases between. This CDR3 contains 12 residues. Per the germline V gene, CDR1 is LNHDA and CDR2 is SQIVND (reference sequence). CDR3 loop: CASSPRGDTQYF. The CDR3 bases are TGTGCCAGTAGTCCTAGGGGAGATACGCAGTATTTT.

V and J are TRBV9 and TRBJ2-3; 9 bases fit TRBD2. The V gene's germline CDR1 is SGDLS and CDR2 YYNGEE. The CDR3 has 18 amino acids. V was clipped by 0 bases and J by 3 bases; unmatched bases: 11. The CDR3 is CASSVAGLAGLETDTQYF. In DNA, the CDR3 is TGTGCCAGCAGCGTAGCGGGTCTAGCGGGACTCGAGACAGATACGCAGTATTTT.

V and J are TRBV6-5 and TRBJ2-2; 10 nucleotides line up with TRBD2. The CDR3 sequence is 14 residues long. Germline CDR1 reads MNHEY; CDR2 reads SVGAGI. The J segment lost 6 bases and the V segment lost 7 bases, leaving 5 bases of the junction unmatched. The CDR3 protein is CASKPSGRAGELFF. As DNA, the CDR3 is TGTGCCAGCAAACCTAGCGGGAGAGCCGGGGAGCTGTTTTTT.

The chain combines TRBV7-3 with TRBJ2-5, with D perhaps TRBD1 (5 bases). The V gene's germline CDR1 is SGHTA and CDR2 FQGTGA. The V end was cut by 8 bases, the J end by 1 base, with 11 bases between. This CDR3 is built from 13 residues. CDR3: CASGRGSQETQYF. CDR3 nucleotides: TGTGCCAGCGGTAGGGGCAGCCAAGAGACCCAGTACTTC. The variable domain in full, with the rest retrieved from reference TRBV7-3 and TRBJ2-5, is GAGVSQTPSNKVTEKGKYVELRCDPISGHTALYWYRQSLGQGPEFLIYFQGTGAADDSGLPNDRFFAVRPEGSVSTLKIQRTERGDSAVYLCASGRGSQETQYFGPGTRLLVL.

The V and J genes are TRBV11-2 and TRBJ1-1; 7 bases agree with TRBD1. CDR3 length equals 16 residues. With V trimmed by 0 bases and J by 5 bases, 9 bases remained unmatched. Germline V gene lookup returns CDR1 SGHAT and CDR2 FQNNGV. CDR3 protein: CASSLDRTGVGTEAFF. The DNA of the CDR3 is TGTGCCAGCAGCTTAGACCGGACAGGAGTTGGGACTGAAGCTTTCTTT.

This clone was seen at least ten times. This rearrangement joins TRBV28 to TRBJ2-1; TRBD1 matches 8 bases. The CDR3 has 15 residues. CDR1 MDHEN and CDR2 SYDVKM come from the germline V gene. With V trimmed by 7 bases and J by 7 bases, 12 bases remained unmatched. As DNA, the CDR3 is TGTGCCAGCACCAGGGGGACAGGCAATATAAATGAGCAGTTCTTC. The encoded protein is CASTRGTGNINEQFF.

The chain has TRBV28 and TRBJ1-2, with a weak D call TRBD1 (5 bases). The V gene lost 3 bases and the J gene lost 8 bases, with 16 bases spanning the gap. This CDR3 region has 14 residues. The germline gives CDR1 MDHEN, CDR2 SYDVKM. The CDR3 nucleotides are TGTGCCAGCAGTTTTCACAGGACCCTTGGGGGCTACACCTTC. Translation: CASSFHRTLGGYTF.

The V gene is TRBV28, the J gene TRBJ2-6; no clear D gene. With 3 bases removed from V and 4 bases from J, the gap between germline ends came to 4 bases. The CDR3 consists of 13 residues. CDR1 and CDR2 (germline): MDHEN, SYDVKM. The CDR3 is CASSLHGANVLTF. DNA for the CDR3: TGTGCCAGCAGTTTGCACGGGGCCAACGTCCTGACTTTC. The whole variable domain, filled in from reference TRBV28 and TRBJ2-6, reads DVKVTQSSRYLVKRTGEKVFLECVQDMDHENMFWYRQDPGLGLRLIYFSYDVKMKEKGDIPEGYSVSREKKERFSLILESASTNQTSMYLCASSLHGANVLTFGAGSRLTVL.

In DNA form, the CDR3 reads TGTGCCAGCAGTACCTTCGTGGCAGGAAACACCATATATTTT. It is translated as CASSTFVAGNTIYF. This chain connects TRBV2 to TRBJ1-3; D gene uncertain. V shed 5 bases and J shed 4 bases, with 12 bases lying between them. The CDR3 totals 14 residues. Germline V gene sequence: CDR1 SNHLY, CDR2 FYNNEI.

This clone turned up a few times. The genes are TRBV10-3 and TRBJ2-4; maybe TRBD2 (6 bases). Looked up from germline, CDR1 is ENHRY and CDR2 is SYGVKD. The CDR3 sequence is 17 residues long. The V end was cut by 0 bases, the J end by 5 bases, with 17 bases between. Here the CDR3 DNA reads TGTGCCATCAGTGAGTCGAGGAGGGCCGGCCATCAAAACATTCAGTACTTC. It is translated as CAISESRRAGHQNIQYF.

The genes are TRBV19 and TRBJ2-7; tentative D call: TRBD2 (6 bases). The CDR3 has 15 residues. Germline V gives CDR1 LNHDA, CDR2 SQIVND (reference sequence). The V end was cut by 7 bases, the J end by 0 bases, with 16 bases between. CDR3 region: CASTLGAAGSYEQYF. DNA of the CDR3: TGTGCCAGTACCCTAGGGGCAGCGGGCTCCTACGAGCAGTACTTC. The complete variable domain, with remaining parts taken from reference TRBV19 and TRBJ2-7, reads DGGITQSPKYLFRKEGQNVTLSCEQNLNHDAMYWYRQDPGQGLRLIYYSQIVNDFQKGDIAEGYSVSREKKESFPLTVTSAQKNPTAFYLCASTLGAAGSYEQYFGPGTRLTVT.

The genes are TRBV20-1 and TRBJ2-1; D remains unclear. The germline CDR1 and CDR2 sequences are DFQATT and SNEGSKA (reference sequence). V was shortened by 4 bases and J by 4 bases, with 5 bases between the two germline ends. This CDR3 contains 11 residues. CDR3 coding DNA: TGCAGTGCTACTAAATACAATGAGCAGTTCTTC. This codes for CSATKYNEQFF.

V gene TRBV5-4 combines with J gene TRBJ2-7; 16 bases are a match to TRBD2. V was clipped by 4 bases and J by 10 bases; unmatched bases: 5. The germline gives CDR1 SGHNT, CDR2 YYREEE (reference sequence). The CDR3 is 14 amino acids. The CDR3 region is CASSPGLAGGTQYF. The CDR3 coding sequence is TGTGCCAGCAGCCCGGGACTAGCGGGAGGGACACAGTACTTC.

This sequence joins TRBV7-3 and TRBJ2-2; 10 nucleotides agree with TRBD1. Per germline, CDR1 SGHTA and CDR2 FQGTGA. CDR3 length equals 15 residues. V shed 5 bases, J shed 5 bases, and the junction held 5 bases outside the gene matches. The CDR3 loop is CASSPGQGGTGELFF. The CDR3 region has the DNA TGTGCCAGCAGCCCCGGACAGGGGGGGACCGGGGAGCTGTTTTTT.

The table lists this clone with a count of one. CDR3 sequence reads: CASSLAGALQETQYF. CDR3 sequence (DNA): TGTGCCAGCAGCTTGGCAGGGGCACTACAAGAGACCCAGTACTTC. This chain connects TRBV5-4 to TRBJ2-5; D is possibly TRBD1 (6 bases). Looked up from germline, CDR1 is SGHNT and CDR2 is YYREEE (reference sequence). V lost 0 bases and J lost 2, with 11 bases in between. This CDR3 contains 15 residues.

The CDR3 here is CASSPSLGQGVLTEAFF. The CDR3 region has the DNA TGTGCCAGCTCACCCTCCCTAGGACAGGGAGTTTTGACTGAAGCTTTCTTT. This chain joins TRBV18 and TRBJ1-1; 8 nucleotides match TRBD1. This CDR3 is 17 amino acids long. The germline gives CDR1 KGHSH, CDR2 LQKENI. Trimming removed 3 bases from V and 5 bases from J; junction bases left unmatched: 14.

This clone was recorded at least ten times. This chain uses TRBV7-8 with TRBJ2-5, with a possible D match to TRBD1 (5 bases). The CDR3 has 14 amino acids. Germline V gene sequence: CDR1 SGHVS, CDR2 FQNEAQ. Trimming took 5 bases from V and 0 from J, leaving 10 bases between them. CDR3 bases: TGTGCCAGCAGCGAACAGGATTACCAAGAGACCCAGTACTTC. Protein sequence: CASSEQDYQETQYF. Full variable domain (remainder filled in from reference TRBV7-8 and TRBJ2-5): GAGVSQSPRYKVAKRGQDVALRCDPISGHVSLFWYQQALGQGPEFLTYFQNEAQLDKSGLPSDRFFAERPEGSVSTLKIQRTQQEDSAVYLCASSEQDYQETQYFGPGTRLLVL.